This TCR beta chain derives from a study of blood T cell repertoires in COVID-19 (dated by TCRdb to the early 2020s). About the full investigation: The collaborator samples originated in the United States, Italy and Spain and spanned the acute and convalescent phases of COVID-19. The material from the prospective study consisted of cDNA or gDNA derived from T cells, B-cell-depleted T cells, or PBMCs. Subjects who had been exposed to COVID-19, were actively infected with it, or had recovered from it provided the deeply sampled blood TCRbeta repertoires that made up the dataset. The repertoires were released in a freely available public database intended as a resource for research on the immune response to SARS-CoV-2. Samples were obtained from the ongoing ImmuneRACE study (first 160 participants) and from over 1,000 subjects provided by 6 global collaborators. A de-identified subject ID, COVID-19 status, age in years and sex were almost always included in the sample metadata. Where HLA class I and class II types were available, the types were taken from metadata supplied by the sample provider, not from assay-based typing.

Details on this clone: Its antigen is not yet known. No base quality values were provided; no much bigger clone lies one nucleotide off.

Results and caveats for the whole study, not just this receptor: Clinical and demographic metadata were provided uncurated, with the amount varying by source and participant.

The immunoSEQ Assay, a bias-controlled multiplex PCR, was used to amplify TCRbeta CDR3 regions from genomic DNA. The authors' analysis ran thus. The number of nucleated cells in each sample was estimated from the amplification of reference gene primers within the assay. Sequence reads were collapsed and filtered to measure the absolute abundance of every unique TCRbeta CDR3 rearrangement. Productive Simpson clonality was computed per sample as the square root of Simpson's diversity index over productive rearrangements. TCRdb mirrors the immuneACCESS table, restricted to in-frame sequences. Some clones are absent from its copies; in checked studies, under half trace to an unresolved V gene, and the reason for the others is unknown. That table supplies the V and J calls and clone size; D and trimming were determined from the DNA. Within this sample are more than 200,000 clones, with under 90% of them counted one time only. Of the sample, approximately 10% falls within the top ten clones.

Including cysteine and phenylalanine, the CDR3 has 15 amino acids. CDR3 DNA only is kept here, 45 bases in frame from base 1. For CDR1 and CDR2, the germline V gene lists MNHGY and SAAAGT. Germline trimming: 10 bases from V, 4 bases from J; junction bases outside gene matches: 13. One collaborating source in Seattle enrolled patients while the patients were actively infected and followed the patients over time throughout the course of disease. Whole blood was collected in K2EDTA tubes by collaborating institutions according to the institutions' own protocols. For TCRbeta analysis, collaborator samples were shipped as frozen whole blood, as isolated PBMCs, or as DNA extracted from either sample type.

Rearrangement joined TRBV6-8 to TRBJ2-3; a stretch of 8 junction bases matches TRBD2. This TCR was sampled from a woman of 80 years or more with COVID-19, enrolled during active disease. Material: peripheral blood. At the DNA level, the sequence is TGTGCCACCATCCCTCGCGGGGGGTACCCAGATACGCAGTATTTT. Its amino acids are CATIPRGGYPDTQYF.